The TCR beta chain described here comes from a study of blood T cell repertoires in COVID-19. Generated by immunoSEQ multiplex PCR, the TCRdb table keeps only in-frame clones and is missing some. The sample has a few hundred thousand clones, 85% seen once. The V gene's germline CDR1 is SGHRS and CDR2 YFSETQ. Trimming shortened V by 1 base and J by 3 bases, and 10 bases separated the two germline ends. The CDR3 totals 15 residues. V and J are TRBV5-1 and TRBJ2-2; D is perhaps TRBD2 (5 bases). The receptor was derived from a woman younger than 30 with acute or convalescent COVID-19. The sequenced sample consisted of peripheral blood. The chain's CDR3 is CASSLLRGDTGELFF. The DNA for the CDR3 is TGCGCCAGCAGCTTGTTACGGGGTGACACCGGGGAGCTGTTTTTT. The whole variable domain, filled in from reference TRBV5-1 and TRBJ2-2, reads KAGVTQTPRYLIKTRGQQVTLSCSPISGHRSVSWYQQTPGQGLQFLFEYFSETQRNKGNFPGRFSGRQFSNSRSEMNVSTLELGDSALYLCASSLLRGDTGELFFGEGSRLTVL.